The rows below give T cell receptor beta chains drawn from one sample of a study of shared clonotypes between healthy human individuals. Here immunoSEQ multiplex PCR was the method, and the copy in TCRdb shows in-frame clones only, minus some. The data show around 2.1 million clones, 90% to 96% seen once. Source material: naive CD4+ T cells sorted from blood. All receptors come from a man aged 18 to 30 in good health. Each CDR3 is given with its conserved first and last residue. Fields, in order: D gene, clone size, J gene, V gene, CDR3 protein. The D gene is left open where the match is weak. Not every row has a clone size; where given, it reads once, few, many or a size class.

TRBD1 | NA | TRBJ1-5 | TRBV18 | CASSPGQLGSNQPQHF
NA | NA | TRBJ1-1 | TRBV11-2 | CASSPGRGPEAFF
NA | NA | TRBJ1-3 | TRBV11-2 | CASSLSGVGVGTIYF
TRBD1 | NA | TRBJ1-6 | TRBV5-4 | CASSLQGALYSPLHF
NA | few | TRBJ1-4 | TRBV30 | CAWSVRSEKLFF
NA | NA | TRBJ2-5 | TRBV25-1 | CASSEVGLSLETQYF
NA | NA | TRBJ1-1 | TRBV7-6 | CASSPQGYTEAFF
NA | NA | TRBJ2-1 | TRBV5-6 | CASSLPGYEQFF
TRBD2 | NA | TRBJ2-3 | TRBV5-6 | CASSPSGSTDTQYF
NA | NA | TRBJ1-1 | TRBV10-3 | CAIKAGVDTEAFF
NA | NA | TRBJ2-1 | TRBV15 | CATSRGPGRGNNEQFF
TRBD1 | NA | TRBJ2-7 | TRBV18 | CASSPPRDRAYEQYF
TRBD2 | once | TRBJ2-1 | TRBV5-1 | CASSLGTSGRRSEQFF
NA | NA | TRBJ1-2 | TRBV11-2 | CASSLNGAGQYGYTF
TRBD1 | NA | TRBJ1-1 | TRBV9 | CASGAGTGATEAFF
TRBD1 | NA | TRBJ1-1 | TRBV2 | CASRDGQGFNSFF
NA | NA | TRBJ2-7 | TRBV20-1 | CSATEQTEAYF
TRBD1 | NA | TRBJ2-7 | TRBV6-1 | CASSFLMDRGYEQYF
TRBD1 | NA | TRBJ2-7 | TRBV12-5 | CASGDRDRGHEQYF
NA | NA | TRBJ2-5 | TRBV18 | CASSPSGTQETQYF
TRBD2 | NA | TRBJ2-3 | TRBV6-5 | CASRKGLASDTQYF
NA | NA | TRBJ1-2 | TRBV7-9 | CASSPWGITGGYTF
TRBD1 | NA | TRBJ1-2 | TRBV12-5 | CASGHGTDYGYTF
NA | once | TRBJ1-3 | TRBV9 | CASSVAAKGNTIYF
TRBD2 | NA | TRBJ2-4 | TRBV25-1 | CASSRGGGLKNIQYF
NA | NA | TRBJ2-5 | TRBV10-3 | CAISGSPATQETQYF
NA | NA | TRBJ2-3 | TRBV6-5 | CASSYGGSTDTQYF
NA | once | TRBJ1-1 | TRBV5-6 | CASSLSLHGDTEAFF
NA | NA | TRBJ2-1 | TRBV7-2 | CASSLTGSNEQFF
NA | NA | TRBJ1-3 | TRBV5-1 | CASGIGTVSGNTIYF
TRBD1 | NA | TRBJ1-1 | TRBV7-3 | CASSSTGALNTEAFF
TRBD1 | NA | TRBJ2-1 | TRBV7-2 | CASSLADRGRQFF
NA | NA | TRBJ2-7 | TRBV20-1 | CSGGGLYEQYF
NA | NA | TRBJ2-5 | TRBV6-5 | CASSYSDGRETQYF
NA | NA | TRBJ1-5 | TRBV7-3 | CASSLTVHQPQHF
TRBD1 | NA | TRBJ1-1 | TRBV7-2 | CASSFGQGAHLNTEAFF
NA | NA | TRBJ2-7 | TRBV6-5 | CASSSYGTFGYEQYF
TRBD2 | once | TRBJ2-2 | TRBV5-1 | CASSLGTSGNTGELFF
NA | NA | TRBJ2-7 | TRBV9 | CASSVAGSPLYEQYF
NA | NA | TRBJ1-4 | TRBV5-1 | CASSLDSTNEKLFF
NA | NA | TRBJ2-3 | TRBV10-2 | CASREAGEGGTQYF
TRBD1 | NA | TRBJ2-7 | TRBV6-5 | CASSYSRDSAYEQYF
TRBD1 | NA | TRBJ1-3 | TRBV7-2 | CASSSYPLTGGSGNTIYF
TRBD2 | NA | TRBJ2-3 | TRBV6-5 | CASSPVAGIGDTQYF
NA | NA | TRBJ2-2 | TRBV5-1 | CASSFTTGELFF
TRBD1 | NA | TRBJ2-5 | TRBV11-2 | CASSGASRGRETQYF